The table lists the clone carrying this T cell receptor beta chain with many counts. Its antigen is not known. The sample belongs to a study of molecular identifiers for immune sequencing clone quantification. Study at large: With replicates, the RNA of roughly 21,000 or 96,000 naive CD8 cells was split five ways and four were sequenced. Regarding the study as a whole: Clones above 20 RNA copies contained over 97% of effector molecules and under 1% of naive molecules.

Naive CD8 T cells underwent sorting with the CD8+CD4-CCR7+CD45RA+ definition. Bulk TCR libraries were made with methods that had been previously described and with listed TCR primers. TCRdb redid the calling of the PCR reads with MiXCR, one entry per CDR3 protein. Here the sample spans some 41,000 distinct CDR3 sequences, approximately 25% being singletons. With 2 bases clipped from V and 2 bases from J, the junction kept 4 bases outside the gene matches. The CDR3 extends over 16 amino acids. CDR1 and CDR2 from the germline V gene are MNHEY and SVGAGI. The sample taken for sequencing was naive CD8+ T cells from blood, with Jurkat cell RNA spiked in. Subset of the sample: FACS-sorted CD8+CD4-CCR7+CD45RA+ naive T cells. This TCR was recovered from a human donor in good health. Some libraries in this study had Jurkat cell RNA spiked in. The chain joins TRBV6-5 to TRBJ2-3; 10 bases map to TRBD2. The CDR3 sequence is CASSYALAGITDTQYF. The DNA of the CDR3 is TGTGCCAGCAGTTACGCACTAGCGGGGATCACAGATACGCAGTATTTT.